This T cell receptor (beta chain) was recorded in a study of blood T cell repertoires in COVID-19. Study-wide context: COVID-19 samples collected from the United States, Italy and Spain covered acute and convalescent phases.

In the original processing: Amplification of reference gene primers was used by the study to estimate nucleated cell counts. Some clones are missing from TCRdb's copy, which holds only in-frame ones; the method was immunoSEQ multiplex PCR. V and J calls and clone size are those listed in that table; D and trimming were worked out from the DNA. The repertoire holds under 200,000 clones, 80% to 85% seen once, with 8% in the top ten. V lost 5 bases, J lost 6 bases, and 10 bases stayed unmatched. This CDR3 comprises 15 residues. CDR1 and CDR2 from the germline V gene are LNHDA and SQIVND (reference sequence). Clinical history reported by participants formed the basis on which cohorts were assigned. Cohort 3 donors counted as recovered after two negative PCRs, clearance, or resolved symptoms.

This chain connects TRBV19 to TRBJ1-5, with 7 positions matching TRBD1. This receptor was identified in a woman in her 50s who had recovered from COVID-19. The sequencing input was PBMCs or T cells enriched from blood (not recorded which). CDR3 loop: CASSARTGVSQPQHF. The CDR3 DNA reads as TGTGCCAGTAGTGCCCGGACAGGTGTAAGTCAGCCCCAGCATTTT.